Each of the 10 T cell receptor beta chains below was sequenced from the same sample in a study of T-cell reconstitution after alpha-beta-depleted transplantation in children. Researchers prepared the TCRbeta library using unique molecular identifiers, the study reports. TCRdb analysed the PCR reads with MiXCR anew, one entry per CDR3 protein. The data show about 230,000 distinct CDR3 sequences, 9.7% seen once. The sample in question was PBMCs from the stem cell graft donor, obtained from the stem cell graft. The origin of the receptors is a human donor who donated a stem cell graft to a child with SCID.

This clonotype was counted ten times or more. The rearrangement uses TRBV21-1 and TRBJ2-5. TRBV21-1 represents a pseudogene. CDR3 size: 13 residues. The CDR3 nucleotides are TGTGCCAGCAGAGAGGAGAATGGGGAGACCCAGTACTTC. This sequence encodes CASREENGETQYF.

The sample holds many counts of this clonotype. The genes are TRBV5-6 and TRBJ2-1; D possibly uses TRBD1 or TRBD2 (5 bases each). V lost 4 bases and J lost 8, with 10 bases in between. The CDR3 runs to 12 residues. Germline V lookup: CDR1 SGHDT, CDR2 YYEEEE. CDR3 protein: CASSRGLDEQFF. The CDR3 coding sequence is TGTGCCAGCAGCCGGGGCTTGGATGAGCAGTTCTTC.

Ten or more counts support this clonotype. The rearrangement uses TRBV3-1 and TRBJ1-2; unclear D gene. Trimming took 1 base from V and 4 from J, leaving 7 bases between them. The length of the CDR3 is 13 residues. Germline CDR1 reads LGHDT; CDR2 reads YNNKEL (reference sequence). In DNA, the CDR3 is TGTGCCAGCAGCCAAGGACGGGGCTATGGCTACACCTTC. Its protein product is CASSQGRGYGYTF.

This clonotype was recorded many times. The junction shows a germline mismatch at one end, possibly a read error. As DNA, the CDR3 is TGTGCCAGCAGCATAGCGGGGGGTGTAAGCTCCTACAATGAGCAGTTCTTC. Its translation is CASSIAGGVSSYNEQFF. The chain is built from TRBV7-2 and TRBJ2-1, with 10 bases that match TRBD2. The germline gives CDR1 SGHTA, CDR2 FQGNSA. The length of the CDR3 is 17 residues.

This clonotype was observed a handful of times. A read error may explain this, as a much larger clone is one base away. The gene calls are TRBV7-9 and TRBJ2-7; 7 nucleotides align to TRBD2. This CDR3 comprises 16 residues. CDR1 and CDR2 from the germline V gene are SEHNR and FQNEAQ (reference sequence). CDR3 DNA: TGTGCCAGCAGCAGAGGCCGGGACTACTCCTCCTACGAGCAGTCCTTC. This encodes CASSRGRDYSSYEQSF.

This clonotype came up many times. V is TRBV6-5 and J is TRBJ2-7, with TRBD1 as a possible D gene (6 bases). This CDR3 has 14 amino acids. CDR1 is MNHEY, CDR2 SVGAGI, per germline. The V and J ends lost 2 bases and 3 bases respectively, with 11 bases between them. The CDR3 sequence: CASSYPTGDYEQYF. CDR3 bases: TGTGCCAGCAGTTACCCGACAGGTGACTACGAGCAGTACTTC.

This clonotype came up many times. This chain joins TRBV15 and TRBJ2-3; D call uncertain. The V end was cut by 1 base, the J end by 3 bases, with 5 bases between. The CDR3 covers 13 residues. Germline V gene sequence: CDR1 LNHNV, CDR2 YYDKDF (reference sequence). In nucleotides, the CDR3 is TGTGCCACCAGCAGAGTCCAAACAGATACGCAGTATTTT. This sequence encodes CATSRVQTDTQYF.

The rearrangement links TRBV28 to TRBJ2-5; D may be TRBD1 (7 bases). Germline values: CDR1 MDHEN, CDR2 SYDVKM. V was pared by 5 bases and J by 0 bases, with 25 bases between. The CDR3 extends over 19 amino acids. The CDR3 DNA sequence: TGTGCCAGCAGTCCCCCGGAGGGGACAGCACACCGTTACCAAGAGACCCAGTACTTC. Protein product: CASSPPEGTAHRYQETQYF.

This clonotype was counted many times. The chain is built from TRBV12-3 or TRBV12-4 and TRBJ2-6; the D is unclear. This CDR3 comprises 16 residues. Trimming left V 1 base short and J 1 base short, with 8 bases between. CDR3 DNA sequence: TGTGCCAGCAGTTTAGGGGCCTGGTCTGGGGCCAACGTCCTGACTTTC. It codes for CASSLGAWSGANVLTF.

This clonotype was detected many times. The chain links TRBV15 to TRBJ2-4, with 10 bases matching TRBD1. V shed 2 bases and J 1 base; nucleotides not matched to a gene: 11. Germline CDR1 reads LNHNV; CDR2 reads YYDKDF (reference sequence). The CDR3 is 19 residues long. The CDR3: CATSRRGTGEFGAKNIQYF. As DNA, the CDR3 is TGTGCCACCAGCAGAAGGGGGACAGGGGAATTTGGTGCCAAAAACATTCAGTACTTC.